The present TCR beta chain was sequenced within a study of shared clonotypes between healthy human individuals. A single count supports this clone. Antigen specificity is unknown. Measured with immunoSEQ multiplex PCR; TCRdb has only the in-frame clones, and not every one. Of roughly 700,000 clones listed, 90% were seen once; the top ten hold 34%. Study-wide points: Generation probabilities were higher for clonotypes shared across all four sorted-subset donors than for unshared ones.

CDR1 MNHEY and CDR2 SMNVEV come from the germline V gene (reference sequence). The CDR3 loop spans 17 amino acids. The junction had 13 bases not matched to a gene; V was cut back by 5 bases and J by 6 bases. J is TRBJ2-2 and V is TRBV27; 9 bases align to TRBD2. The sequencing sample was made of memory CD8+ T cells from PBMCs. Subset noted: CD45RO+ cells pooled with CCR7-negative TemRA cells. This receptor was identified in a man between 18 and 29 years old in good health. Some clones in this sample may be carry-over from other donors' samples. In nucleotides, the CDR3 is TGTGCCAGCAGTCTAAGGGGGGTAGTAGCGGGAGCCGGGGAGCTGTTTTTT. It encodes CASSLRGVVAGAGELFF.